A single sample is the source of the 28 T cell receptor beta chains below, sequenced in a study of T-cell memory formation after mild COVID-19. MiXCR was run by TCRdb on the 5' RACE reads, yielding one entry per CDR3 protein. The repertoire holds about 320,000 distinct CDR3 sequences, with over 11% as singletons. Sequencing input: PBMCs or a T cell subset sorted from them (not recorded which). The receptors were gathered from a man younger than 35 who had mild COVID-19 (a few samples of this study predate the infection). Cell type and time point are not known.

This rearrangement joins TRBV6-6 to TRBJ2-3; perhaps TRBD2 as D (6 bases). With 2 bases removed from V and 3 bases from J, the gap between germline ends came to 12 bases. CDR1 MNHNY and CDR2 SVGAGI come from the germline V gene (reference sequence). This CDR3 is built from 15 residues. CDR3 bases: TGTGCCAGCAGTTACGGGGGGTTGATAACAGATACGCAGTATTTT. This sequence encodes CASSYGGLITDTQYF.

The J gene is TRBJ2-3, the V gene TRBV27, with TRBD1 matching 9 bases. Germline trimming cut 4 bases from V and 4 bases from J; bases unmatched to any gene: 9. The CDR3 runs to 16 residues. Germline V CDR1 and CDR2: MNHEY, SMNVEV (reference sequence). Written as DNA, the CDR3 is TGTGCCAGCAGTTCGACCGGGACAGGGAGGTCAGATACGCAGTATTTT. Translated, it gives CASSSTGTGRSDTQYF.

CDR3 residues: CASSLGSGGFSGTDTQYF. Written as DNA, the CDR3 is TGTGCCAGCAGCTTAGGTAGCGGGGGGTTCTCTGGCACAGATACGCAGTATTTT. This sequence joins TRBV7-6 and TRBJ2-3; 10 nucleotides line up with TRBD2. Unmatched junction bases numbered 8, after V lost 1 base and J lost 1 base. Germline V gene data show CDR1 as SGHVS and CDR2 as FNYEAQ. This CDR3 is 18 amino acids long.

This clonotype was found a few times. The chain links TRBV12-3 or TRBV12-4 to TRBJ1-3; D ambiguous. Trimming cost V 6 bases and J 0 bases, with 9 bases left between them. CDR3 length equals 14 residues. In nucleotides, the CDR3 is TGTGCCAGCAGACGGGTTCTCTCTGGAAACACCATATATTTT. This sequence encodes CASRRVLSGNTIYF.

This clonotype has only a few counts. The V and J genes are TRBV12-3 or TRBV12-4 and TRBJ2-2; D gene unclear. CDR3 length: 12 amino acids. V dropped 5 bases and J dropped 6 bases, with 7 bases sitting between them. Here the CDR3 reads CASSHLSGELFF. CDR3 in DNA: TGTGCCAGCAGTCACCTTTCCGGGGAGCTGTTTTTT.

The chain has TRBV20-1 and TRBJ1-2, with 9 bases aligning to TRBD1. The CDR3 contains 14 residues. The trim removed 3 bases at V and 4 bases at J, leaving 6 bases unmatched. Germline V gene data show CDR1 as DFQATT and CDR2 as SNEGSKA (reference sequence). The CDR3 reads CSARGDRVTYGYTF. CDR3 nucleotide sequence: TGCAGTGCTAGGGGGGACAGGGTTACCTATGGCTACACCTTC.

The V and J genes are TRBV11-2 and TRBJ2-3, with 7 bases aligning to TRBD2. The CDR3 runs 17 residues. V was clipped by 2 bases and J by 3 bases; unmatched bases: 11. Germline V CDR1 and CDR2: SGHAT, FQNNGV. The CDR3 reads CASSLPFGDYLTDTQYF. The CDR3 DNA is TGTGCCAGCAGCTTACCATTCGGGGACTACCTTACAGATACGCAGTATTTT.

There are a few counts of this clonotype. The chain has TRBV7-2 and TRBJ2-2; perhaps D is TRBD1 or TRBD2 (6 bases each). The CDR3 sequence is 16 residues long. Germline lookup yields CDR1 SGHTA and CDR2 FQGNSA. The V end was cut by 5 bases, the J end by 1 base, with 14 bases between. For the CDR3, the DNA is TGTGCCAGCAGCCCCTGGAGGGGGTGGAACACCGGGGAGCTGTTTTTT. Protein sequence: CASSPWRGWNTGELFF.

The CDR3 DNA follows: TGTGCCAGCAGCTTAGGACCTCTGGCAGGGGGCCACGAGCAGTACGTC. Its protein is CASSLGPLAGGHEQYV. This chain links TRBV11-2 with TRBJ2-7; TRBD1 aligns across 8 bases. CDR3 length: 16 amino acids. With V trimmed by 1 base and J by 5 bases, 10 bases remained unmatched. Germline V gives CDR1 SGHAT, CDR2 FQNNGV.

The chain joins TRBV2 to TRBJ1-5, with D uncertain. This CDR3 comprises 13 residues. Germline CDR1 SNHLY, CDR2 FYNNEI. Trimming took 7 bases from V and 6 from J, leaving 13 bases between them. The CDR3 loop is CASISEEAQPQHF. In nucleotides, the CDR3 is TGTGCCAGCATATCCGAGGAGGCTCAGCCCCAGCATTTT.

The chain recombines TRBV10-3 with TRBJ2-4, with D unresolved. With 2 bases removed from V and 3 bases from J, the gap between germline ends came to 5 bases. The CDR3 is 13 residues long. Germline CDR1 is ENHRY and CDR2 is SYGVKD. The CDR3 is CAISELGKNIQYF. CDR3 in DNA: TGTGCCATCAGTGAGCTTGGCAAAAACATTCAGTACTTC.

This clonotype was picked up many times. The chain couples TRBV7-2 to TRBJ1-2; D is possibly TRBD1 (5 bases). The CDR3 has 15 residues. Per germline, CDR1 SGHTA and CDR2 FQGNSA. Trimming took off 5 bases at V and 6 bases at J, with 19 bases between the two ends. CDR3 region: CASSLGATRFDGYTF. CDR3 sequence (DNA): TGTGCCAGCAGCCTAGGGGCAACCCGCTTCGATGGCTACACCTTC.

This chain connects TRBV20-1 to TRBJ2-5, with D tentatively TRBD1 (5 bases). The CDR3 extends over 14 amino acids. Trimming shortened V by 1 base and J by 4 bases, and 13 bases separated the two germline ends. The germline V gene encodes CDR1 DFQATT and CDR2 SNEGSKA (reference sequence). CDR3 nucleotide sequence: TGCAGTGCTAGAGTCCGCCTGGGGCCAGAGACCCAGTACTTC. This codes for CSARVRLGPETQYF.

This clonotype was seen a handful of times. The gene calls are TRBV6-2 or TRBV6-3 and TRBJ2-1; D possibly uses TRBD1 or TRBD2 (5 bases each). Germline CDR1 MNHEY, CDR2 SVGEGT. Trimming removed 5 bases at V and 4 bases at J, with 9 bases between. CDR3 length: 13 amino acids. CDR3 loop: CASSQGRYNEQFF. CDR3 nucleotide sequence: TGTGCCAGCAGTCAGGGACGTTACAATGAGCAGTTCTTC.

There are a few counts of this clonotype. The CDR3 sequence is CASMETDTQYF. DNA for the CDR3: TGTGCCAGCATGGAAACAGATACGCAGTATTTT. This chain joins TRBV2 and TRBJ2-3; no definite D call. CDR3 length: 11 residues. Germline CDR1 reads SNHLY; CDR2 reads FYNNEI. Trimming removed 7 bases from V and 3 bases from J, with 5 bases in between.

The count of this clonotype is one. The chain employs TRBV19 and TRBJ1-3, with D perhaps matching TRBD1 (5 bases). The CDR3 sequence is 18 residues long. Germline V gene data show CDR1 as LNHDA and CDR2 as SQIVND (reference sequence). Trimming shortened V by 4 bases and J by 2 bases, and 21 bases separated the two germline ends. CDR3 sequence: CASSSRRGLPEPGNTIYF. CDR3 DNA sequence: TGTGCCAGTAGTAGCCGACGGGGACTGCCGGAGCCTGGAAACACCATATATTTT.

This clonotype came up a few times. The rearrangement links TRBV15 to TRBJ2-7; possibly TRBD1 or TRBD2 for D (5 bases each). CDR1 LNHNV and CDR2 YYDKDF come from the germline V gene (reference sequence). V was cut by 2 bases and J by 7 bases, with 27 bases left in between. CDR3 size: 18 residues. The CDR3 sequence is CATSRSGPTRLSPREQYF. The DNA of the CDR3 is TGTGCCACCAGCAGATCGGGACCAACCCGTCTGTCCCCTCGGGAGCAGTACTTC.

The table lists this clonotype with a count of one. The chain carries TRBV19 and TRBJ1-6, with TRBD1 identical over 8 bases. This CDR3 contains 15 residues. The junction had 9 bases not matched to a gene; V was cut back by 5 bases and J by 9 bases. Per germline, CDR1 LNHDA and CDR2 SQIVND (reference sequence). The CDR3 loop is CASSRTRDRLSPLHF. CDR3 DNA sequence: TGTGCCAGTAGTCGTACCCGGGACAGGCTTTCACCCCTCCACTTT.

This clonotype was detected only a few times. This rearrangement joins TRBV5-1 to TRBJ2-5, with D perhaps matching TRBD1 or TRBD2 (7 bases each). Germline V gives CDR1 SGHRS, CDR2 YFSETQ. CDR3 length: 14 residues. Between the trimmed V and J ends, which lost 4 bases and 7 bases, there was a span of 17 bases. The CDR3 DNA reads TGCGCCAGCAGCCCCAGGGGGACTAAAGGGACCCAGTACTTC. Residues: CASSPRGTKGTQYF. Full variable domain (rest looked up from reference TRBV5-1 and TRBJ2-5): KAGVTQTPRYLIKTRGQQVTLSCSPISGHRSVSWYQQTPGQGLQFLFEYFSETQRNKGNFPGRFSGRQFSNSRSEMNVSTLELGDSALYLCASSPRGTKGTQYFGPGTRLLVL.

The V call is TRBV5-1, the J call TRBJ2-3, with a tentative D call TRBD2 (5 bases). The CDR3 is 14 residues long. Germline lookup yields CDR1 SGHRS and CDR2 YFSETQ. The V end was cut by 2 bases, the J end by 0 bases, with 7 bases between. The CDR3 sequence: CASSFGESTDTQYF. As DNA, the CDR3 is TGCGCCAGCAGCTTCGGGGAGAGCACAGATACGCAGTATTTT.

This clonotype has ten or more counts. The chain combines TRBV9 with TRBJ1-5, with D hard to call. The CDR3 contains 14 residues. Germline assignment: CDR1 SGDLS and CDR2 YYNGEE. Trimming removed 0 bases at V and 9 bases at J, with 13 bases between. The CDR3 sequence is CASSVGDGLGPQHF. CDR3 coding DNA: TGTGCCAGCAGCGTAGGCGACGGACTTGGGCCCCAGCATTTT.

This clonotype was counted between two and nine times. This chain links TRBV12-3 or TRBV12-4 with TRBJ1-5; D gene ambiguous. The V end lost 6 bases, the J end lost 0 bases, and 9 bases lay between the germline ends. CDR3 length: 14 residues. The CDR3 bases are TGTGCCAGCAGGCGCGACGGTAGCAATCAGCCCCAGCATTTT. As protein: CASRRDGSNQPQHF.

The genes are TRBV7-2 and TRBJ1-1; D gene uncertain. Between the trimmed V and J ends, which lost 5 bases and 4 bases, there was a span of 11 bases. The V gene's germline CDR1 is SGHTA and CDR2 FQGNSA. This CDR3 region has 13 residues. The CDR3 DNA is TGTGCCAGCAGCGCAATCCGAGGCACTGAAGCTTTCTTT. Translating it yields CASSAIRGTEAFF.

The rearrangement uses TRBV19 and TRBJ2-3; 10 bases map to TRBD2. The germline gives CDR1 LNHDA, CDR2 SQIVND (reference sequence). V lost 3 bases to trimming and J lost 1 base; unmatched junction nucleotides: 4. The CDR3 runs 16 residues. CDR3 sequence: CASSIAGTSGTDTQYF. In DNA form, the CDR3 reads TGTGCCAGTAGTATTGCCGGGACTAGCGGCACAGATACGCAGTATTTT.

This clonotype was counted only a few times. The gene calls are TRBV9 and TRBJ2-1, with 8 bases matching TRBD2. The CDR3 is 17 amino acids. CDR1 and CDR2 from the germline V gene are SGDLS and YYNGEE. The V segment lost 0 bases and the J segment 7 bases; nucleotides outside the gene matches: 12. CDR3 sequence (DNA): TGTGCCAGCAGCGTAGGAAGAGCGGGGGTCACGCGGAATGAGCAGTTCTTC. It translates to CASSVGRAGVTRNEQFF.

This chain uses TRBV9 with TRBJ2-5, with D perhaps TRBD1 (7 bases). V lost 7 bases and J lost 2, with 18 bases in between. The CDR3 length is 15 residues. Per germline, CDR1 SGDLS and CDR2 YYNGEE. The CDR3 reads CASGKGAGQQETQYF. CDR3 nucleotides: TGTGCCAGCGGCAAGGGTGCGGGACAGCAAGAGACCCAGTACTTC.

This clonotype turned up a few times. J is TRBJ1-6 and V is TRBV6-5, with D possibly being TRBD1 (5 bases). CDR1 is MNHEY and CDR2 is SVGAGI in the germline V gene. The CDR3 is 16 amino acids. The V end lost 3 bases, the J end lost 7 bases, and 16 bases lay between the germline ends. In DNA, the CDR3 is TGTGCCAGCAGTTATAAGGGGCAGGGAGGGAATTCACCCCTCCACTTT. Translated, it gives CASSYKGQGGNSPLHF.

This chain links TRBV28 with TRBJ1-1; weak D call: TRBD1 (5 bases). CDR1 and CDR2 (germline): MDHEN, SYDVKM. V gave up 4 bases and J gave up 7 bases, with 7 bases separating them. The CDR3 extends over 11 amino acids. The chain's CDR3 is CASSYRNEAFF. In nucleotides, the CDR3 is TGTGCCAGCAGTTACAGGAATGAAGCTTTCTTT.